This T cell receptor (beta chain) was identified during a study of identical twins. This clonotype was seen only a few times. TCRdb passed the 5' RACE reads through MiXCR, listing each CDR3 protein once. The sample carries some 790,000 distinct CDR3 sequences, around a sixth recorded once. The germline V gene encodes CDR1 DFQATT and CDR2 SNEGSKA (reference sequence). The V end lost 6 bases, the J end lost 3 bases, and 8 bases lay between the germline ends. The CDR3 sequence is 11 residues long. These data also formed part of another study, on T cells expressing NK-cell markers.

The sequence came from a woman between 18 and 29 years old in good health. The sequencing sample was made of PBMCs. J is TRBJ1-1 and V is TRBV20-1; D remains unclear. CDR3 in amino acids: CSAQVHTEAFF. The CDR3 DNA reads TGCAGTGCCCAGGTCCACACTGAAGCTTTCTTT.